This T cell receptor beta chain derives from a study of early T cells in non-severe SARS-CoV-2 infection. CDR3 length: 14 amino acids. CDR1 KGHDR and CDR2 SFDVKD come from the germline V gene. V lost 5 bases and J lost 0, with 7 bases in between. Unique molecular identifiers (one per individual cDNA molecule) were attached. TCRdb independently ran MiXCR on the 5' RACE reads; one entry per CDR3 protein. The data contain around 80,000 distinct CDR3 sequences, roughly 12% of them singletons. Sequencing was performed on whole blood. V and J are TRBV24-1 and TRBJ2-1; no reliable D call. The clonotype originates from an adult who was a healthcare worker with PCR-confirmed SARS-CoV-2 infection or an uninfected control (not recorded which). CDR3 in amino acids: CATSGSSSYNEQFF. The DNA of the CDR3 is TGTGCCACCAGTGGAAGCAGCTCCTACAATGAGCAGTTCTTC.